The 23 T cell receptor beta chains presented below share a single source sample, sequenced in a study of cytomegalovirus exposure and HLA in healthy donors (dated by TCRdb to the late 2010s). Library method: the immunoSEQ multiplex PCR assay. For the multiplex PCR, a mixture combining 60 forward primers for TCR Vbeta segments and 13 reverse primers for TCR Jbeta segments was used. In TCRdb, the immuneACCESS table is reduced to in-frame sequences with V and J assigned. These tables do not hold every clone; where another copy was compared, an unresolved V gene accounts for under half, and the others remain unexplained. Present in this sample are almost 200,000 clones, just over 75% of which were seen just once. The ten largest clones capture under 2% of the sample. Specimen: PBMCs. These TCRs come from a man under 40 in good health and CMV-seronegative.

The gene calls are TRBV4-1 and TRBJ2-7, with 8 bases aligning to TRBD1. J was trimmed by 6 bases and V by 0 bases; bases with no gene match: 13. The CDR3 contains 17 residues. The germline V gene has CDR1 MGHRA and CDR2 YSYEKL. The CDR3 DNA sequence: TGCGCCAGCAGCCAAGATCCAGGGGGCGCTGATCTTCGCGAGCAGTACTTC. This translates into CASSQDPGGADLREQYF.

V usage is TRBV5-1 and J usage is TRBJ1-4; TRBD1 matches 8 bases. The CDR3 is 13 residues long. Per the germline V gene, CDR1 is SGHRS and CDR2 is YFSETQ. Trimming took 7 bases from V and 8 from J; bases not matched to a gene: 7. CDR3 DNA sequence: TGCGCCAGCGGCCGGACAGGGAGGGAAAAACTGTTTTTT. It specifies CASGRTGREKLFF.

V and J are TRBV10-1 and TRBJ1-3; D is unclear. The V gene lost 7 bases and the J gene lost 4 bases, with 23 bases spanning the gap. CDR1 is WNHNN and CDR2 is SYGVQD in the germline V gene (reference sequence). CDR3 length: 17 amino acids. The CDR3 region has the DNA TGCGCCAGCATCCGCGTGGGAGGCCGTCTCGGGGGAAACACCATATATTTT. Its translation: CASIRVGGRLGGNTIYF.

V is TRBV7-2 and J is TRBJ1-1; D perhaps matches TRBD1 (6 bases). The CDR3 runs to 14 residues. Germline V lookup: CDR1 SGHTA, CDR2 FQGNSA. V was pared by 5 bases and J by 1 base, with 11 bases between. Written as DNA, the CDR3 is TGTGCCAGCAGCATAGGGGGGGGGAACACTGAAGCTTTCTTT. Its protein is CASSIGGGNTEAFF.

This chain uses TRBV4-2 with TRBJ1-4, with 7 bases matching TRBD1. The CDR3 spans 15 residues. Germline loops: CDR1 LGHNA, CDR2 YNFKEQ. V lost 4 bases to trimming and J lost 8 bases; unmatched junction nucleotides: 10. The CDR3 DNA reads TGTGCCAGCAGCCGAGAACAGGGGTCAGGAGAAAAACTGTTTTTT. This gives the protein CASSREQGSGEKLFF.

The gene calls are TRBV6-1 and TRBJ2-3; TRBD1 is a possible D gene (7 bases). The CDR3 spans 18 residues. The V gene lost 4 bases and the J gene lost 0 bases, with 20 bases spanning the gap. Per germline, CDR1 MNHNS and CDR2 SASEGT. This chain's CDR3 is CASSAVAGGSTSTDTQYF. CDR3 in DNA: TGTGCCAGCAGTGCTGTCGCAGGGGGGAGTACTAGCACAGATACGCAGTATTTT.

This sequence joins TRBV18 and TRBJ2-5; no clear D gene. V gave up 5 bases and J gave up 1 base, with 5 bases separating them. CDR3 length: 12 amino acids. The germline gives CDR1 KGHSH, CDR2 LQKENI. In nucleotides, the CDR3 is TGTGCCAGCTCATACAGCCAAGAGACCCAGTACTTC. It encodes CASSYSQETQYF.

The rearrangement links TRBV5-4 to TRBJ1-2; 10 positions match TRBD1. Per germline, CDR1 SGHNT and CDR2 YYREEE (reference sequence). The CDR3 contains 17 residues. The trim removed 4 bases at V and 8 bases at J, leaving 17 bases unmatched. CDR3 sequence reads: CASSPPLGDRGLFGYTF. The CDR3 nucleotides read TGTGCCAGCAGCCCCCCTCTAGGGGACAGGGGTCTATTCGGCTACACCTTC.

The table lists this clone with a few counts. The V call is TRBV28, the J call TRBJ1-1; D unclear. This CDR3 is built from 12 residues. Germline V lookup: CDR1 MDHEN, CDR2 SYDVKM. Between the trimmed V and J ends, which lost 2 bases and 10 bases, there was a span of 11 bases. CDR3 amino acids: CASSLESARAFF. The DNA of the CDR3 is TGTGCCAGCAGTTTAGAGTCTGCGCGAGCTTTCTTT.

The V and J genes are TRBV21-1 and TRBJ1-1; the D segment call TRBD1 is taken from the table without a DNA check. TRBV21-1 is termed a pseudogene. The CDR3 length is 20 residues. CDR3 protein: CAIRAPWPPGTVQMNTEAFF. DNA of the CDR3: TGTGCCATCCGTGCTCCCTGGCCCCCCGGGACAGTACAGATGAACACTGAAGCTTTCTTT.

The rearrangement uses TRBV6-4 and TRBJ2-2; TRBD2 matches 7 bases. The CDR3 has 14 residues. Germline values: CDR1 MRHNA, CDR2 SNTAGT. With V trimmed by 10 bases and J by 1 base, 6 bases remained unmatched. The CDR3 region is CATRPGGNTGELFF. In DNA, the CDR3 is TGTGCCACCCGGCCGGGGGGGAACACCGGGGAGCTGTTTTTT.

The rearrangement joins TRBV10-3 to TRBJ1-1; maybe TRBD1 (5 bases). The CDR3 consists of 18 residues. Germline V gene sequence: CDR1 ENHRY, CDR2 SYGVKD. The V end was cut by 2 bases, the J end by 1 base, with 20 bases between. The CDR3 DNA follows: TGTGCCATCAGTGAGACAGGTGGCAGTTTGAGTGGGAACACTGAAGCTTTCTTT. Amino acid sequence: CAISETGGSLSGNTEAFF.

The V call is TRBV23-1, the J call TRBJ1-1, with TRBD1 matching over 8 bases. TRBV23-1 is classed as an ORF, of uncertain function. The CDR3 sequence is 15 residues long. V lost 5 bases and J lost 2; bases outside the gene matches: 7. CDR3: CASSNRTGTNTEAFF. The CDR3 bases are TGCGCCAGCAGTAACCGGACAGGGACAAACACTGAAGCTTTCTTT.

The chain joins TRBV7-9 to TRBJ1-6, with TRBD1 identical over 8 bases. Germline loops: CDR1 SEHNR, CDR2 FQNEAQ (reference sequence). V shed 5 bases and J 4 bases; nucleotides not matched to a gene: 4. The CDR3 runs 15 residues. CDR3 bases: TGTGCCAGCAGCCCGGACAGGGAGTATAATTCACCCCTCCACTTT. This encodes CASSPDREYNSPLHF.

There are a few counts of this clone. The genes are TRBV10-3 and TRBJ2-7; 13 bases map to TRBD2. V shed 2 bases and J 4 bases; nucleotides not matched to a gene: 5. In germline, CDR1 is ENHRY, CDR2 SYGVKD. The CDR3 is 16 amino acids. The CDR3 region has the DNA TGTGCCATCAGTGAGGGACTAGCGGGAGCTGGTTACGAGCAGTACTTC. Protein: CAISEGLAGAGYEQYF.

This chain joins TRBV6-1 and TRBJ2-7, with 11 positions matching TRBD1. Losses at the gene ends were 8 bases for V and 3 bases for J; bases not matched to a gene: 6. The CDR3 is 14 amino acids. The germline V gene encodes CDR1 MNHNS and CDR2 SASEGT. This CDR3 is CASEEGTGGYEQYF. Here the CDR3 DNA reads TGTGCCAGCGAGGAGGGGACAGGGGGCTACGAGCAGTACTTC.

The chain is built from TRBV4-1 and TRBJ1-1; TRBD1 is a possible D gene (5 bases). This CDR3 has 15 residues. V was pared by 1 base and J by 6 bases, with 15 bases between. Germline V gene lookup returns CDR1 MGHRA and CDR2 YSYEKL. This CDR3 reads CASSQGYAGFSEAFF. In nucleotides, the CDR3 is TGCGCCAGCAGCCAAGGATACGCAGGGTTTTCTGAAGCTTTCTTT.

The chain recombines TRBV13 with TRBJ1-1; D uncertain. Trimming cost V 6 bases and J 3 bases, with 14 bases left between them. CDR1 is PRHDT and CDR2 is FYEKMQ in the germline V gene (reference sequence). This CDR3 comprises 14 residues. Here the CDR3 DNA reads TGTGCCAGCAGTAGGGCGGAGGGAGACACTGAAGCTTTCTTT. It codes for CASSRAEGDTEAFF. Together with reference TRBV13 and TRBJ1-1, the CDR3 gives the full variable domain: AAGVIQSPRHLIKEKRETATLKCYPIPRHDTVYWYQQGPGQDPQFLISFYEKMQSDKGSIPDRFSAQQFSDYHSELNMSSLELGDSALYFCASSRAEGDTEAFFGQGTRLTVV.

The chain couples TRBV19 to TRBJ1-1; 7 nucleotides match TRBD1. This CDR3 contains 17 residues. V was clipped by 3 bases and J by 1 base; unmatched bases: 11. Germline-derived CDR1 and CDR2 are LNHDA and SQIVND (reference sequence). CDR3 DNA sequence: TGTGCCAGTAGTATGGTGAGGGCCACAGGGGAGAACACTGAAGCTTTCTTT. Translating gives CASSMVRATGENTEAFF.

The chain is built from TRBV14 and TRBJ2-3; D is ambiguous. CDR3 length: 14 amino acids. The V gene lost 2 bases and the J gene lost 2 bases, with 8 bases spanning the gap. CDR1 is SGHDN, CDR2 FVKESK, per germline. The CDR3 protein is CASSQLSNTDTQYF. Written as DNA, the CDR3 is TGTGCCAGCAGCCAACTCAGTAACACAGATACGCAGTATTTT.

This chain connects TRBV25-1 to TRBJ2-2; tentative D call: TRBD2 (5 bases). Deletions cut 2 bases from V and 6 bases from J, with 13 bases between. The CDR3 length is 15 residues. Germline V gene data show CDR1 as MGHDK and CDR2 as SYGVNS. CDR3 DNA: TGTGCCAGCAGTGAAACCCGGGGATACGCCGGGGAGCTGTTTTTT. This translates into CASSETRGYAGELFF.

DNA of the CDR3: TGCAGTGTTGACGGCGGTAACGTCCTGACTTTC. This codes for CSVDGGNVLTF. The gene calls are TRBV20-1 and TRBJ2-6; the D is unclear. This CDR3 region has 11 residues. V was cut by 7 bases and J by 10 bases, with 11 bases left in between. Germline V gene data show CDR1 as DFQATT and CDR2 as SNEGSKA (reference sequence).

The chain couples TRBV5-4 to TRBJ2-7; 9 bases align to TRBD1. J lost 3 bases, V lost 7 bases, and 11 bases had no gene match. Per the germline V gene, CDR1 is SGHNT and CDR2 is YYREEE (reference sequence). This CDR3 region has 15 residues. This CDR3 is CASVVLGQGFYEQYF. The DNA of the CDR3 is TGTGCCAGCGTAGTCCTGGGACAGGGTTTCTACGAGCAGTACTTC.